The rows below give T cell receptor beta chains drawn from one sample of a study of metastatic and nonmetastatic thyroid tumors. TCRdb reanalyzed the PCR reads via MiXCR. The table records thousands of clones, 30% to 40% of them present only once. Input material: adjacent normal tissue. All receptors derive from a female donor with papillary thyroid cancer or a benign thyroid nodule (not recorded which). Some clones in this sample may be carry-over from other donors' samples. Both conserved end residues are part of each CDR3. The D gene is left open where the match is weak. The listing skips clone size in some rows; elsewhere it reads once, few, many or a size class.

clone_size: NA
v_call: TRBV20-1
j_call: TRBJ2-7
cdr3_length: 13
d_call: TRBD2
cdr3_nt: TGCAGTGCTACAGGACTAGCGGGTTACGAGCAGTACTTC
cdr3_aa: CSATGLAGYEQYF

clone_size: few
v_call: TRBV2
j_call: TRBJ1-1
cdr3_length: 14
d_call: NA
cdr3_nt: TGTGCCAGCATTCCCGGTCGGCGGGGCACTGAAGCTTTCTTT
cdr3_aa: CASIPGRRGTEAFF

clone_size: few
v_call: TRBV28
j_call: TRBJ2-7
cdr3_length: 11
d_call: NA
cdr3_nt: TGTGCCAGCGCACTTAATCGCGAGCAGTACTTC
cdr3_aa: CASALNREQYF

clone_size: few
v_call: TRBV27
j_call: TRBJ1-2
cdr3_length: 13
d_call: NA
cdr3_nt: TGTGCCAGCAGTCCACTCGGTATCTATGGCTACACCTTC
cdr3_aa: CASSPLGIYGYTF

clone_size: NA
v_call: TRBV3-1
j_call: TRBJ2-1
cdr3_length: 15
d_call: NA
cdr3_nt: TGTGCCAGCAGCGTCAGGGGGGGTGCCTACAATGAGCAGTTCTTC
cdr3_aa: CASSVRGGAYNEQFF

clone_size: NA
v_call: TRBV20-1
j_call: TRBJ2-6
cdr3_length: 14
d_call: TRBD1
cdr3_nt: TGCAGTGCGGATAGACAGGGTGGGGCCAACGTCCTGACTTTC
cdr3_aa: CSADRQGGANVLTF

clone_size: few
v_call: TRBV30
j_call: TRBJ2-7
cdr3_length: 11
d_call: NA
cdr3_nt: TGTGCCTGGACCAAGGGCTACGAGCAGTACTTC
cdr3_aa: CAWTKGYEQYF

clone_size: medium-sized
v_call: TRBV5-6
j_call: TRBJ1-2
cdr3_length: 11
d_call: NA
cdr3_nt: TGTGCCAGCAGCTACAGCCGGGGCTACACCTTC
cdr3_aa: CASSYSRGYTF

clone_size: few
v_call: TRBV28
j_call: TRBJ1-1
cdr3_length: 11
d_call: NA
cdr3_nt: TGTGCCAGCAGAGAAACAGGGTTGGCTTTCTTT
cdr3_aa: CASRETGLAFF

clone_size: NA
v_call: TRBV9
j_call: TRBJ1-5
cdr3_length: 15
d_call: NA
cdr3_nt: TGTGCCAGCAGCGTAGGAGGGTATAGCGGTCAGCCCCAGCATTTT
cdr3_aa: CASSVGGYSGQPQHF

clone_size: few
v_call: TRBV28
j_call: TRBJ2-7
cdr3_length: 17
d_call: NA
cdr3_nt: TGTGCCAGCAGGGGTGGTAGCGGTAGGTCCGGTCGCTACGAGCAGTACTTC
cdr3_aa: CASRGGSGRSGRYEQYF

clone_size: NA
v_call: TRBV28
j_call: TRBJ1-1
cdr3_length: 13
d_call: NA
cdr3_nt: TGTGCCAGCAGTTTTTCTGTTGGCACTGAAGCTTTCTTT
cdr3_aa: CASSFSVGTEAFF